This section outlines one T cell receptor (beta chain) sequence together with its context. The antigen remains undetermined. The source of the sample is a study of CD8+CD57+ T cells in acquired aplastic anemia. Study in general: CD4+ and CD8+ cells, once sorted, gave DNA averaging about 3 ug.

The CDR3 runs to 11 residues. Germline V gene lookup returns CDR1 DFQATT and CDR2 SNEGSKA (reference sequence). The J segment lost 7 bases and the V segment lost 6 bases, leaving 4 bases of the junction unmatched. Only patients with CD8+CD57+ cell expansion on flow cytometry were chosen for sequencing. The patients all had a severe acquired aplastic anemia diagnosis. Prior therapy had not been administered to any patient at the time of blood sampling. Using genomic DNA as the template, TCR beta VDJ and CDR3 profiling was carried out. TCRdb recomputed calls from the reads with MiXCR, one row per CDR3 protein. This table holds about 150,000 distinct CDR3 sequences, about 50% found once. Study conclusions and caveats: Researchers report that around 29 CD8+ CDR3 sequences appeared in both patients and controls.

The rearrangement links TRBV20-1 to TRBJ1-1, with 8 positions matching TRBD1. The clonotype comes from a human donor with aplastic anemia. Sequencing was carried out using sorted CD4+, CD8+, or CD8+CD57+ T cells (not recorded which) from PBMCs. CDR3 residues: CSANDRGEAFF. The CDR3 nucleotides read TGCAGTGCCAATGACAGGGGTGAAGCTTTCTTT.